This T cell receptor beta chain was recovered during a study of T cell clonotyping in hematopoietic cell transplantation. Study-level results: No sorting was done, leaving CD4 and CD8 contributions mixed. Higher Inverse Simpson Index values in graft donor and pretransplant recipient predicted broader posttransplant TCR diversity.

Note on this clone: Its antigen is undetermined.

The CDR3 is 13 residues long. With 5 bases removed from V and 2 bases from J, the gap between germline ends came to 9 bases. Per germline, CDR1 MDHEN and CDR2 SYDVKM. TCRdb's table, derived via immunoSEQ multiplex PCR, lists solely in-frame clones and lacks some. The table has fewer than 100,000 clones, less than 96% seen once. Time point noted: recipient sample about 28 days before transplant, after cytoreduction. The sample was peripheral blood mononuclear cells, taken before stem cell transplant. The receptor was isolated from a woman in her forties or fifties with acute myeloid leukemia. Some clones in this sample may be carry-over from other donors' samples. The rearrangement joins TRBV28 to TRBJ1-2; the D gene is possibly TRBD1 (6 bases). The CDR3 sequence is CASSPTGNYGYTF. CDR3 sequence (DNA): TGTGCCAGCAGTCCCACAGGGAACTATGGCTACACCTTC.